Each of the 15 T cell receptor beta chains below was sequenced from the same sample in a study of blood T cells in healthy people across ages. For the second PCR, which ran for about 6 to 11 cycles, a sample-barcoded 5' primer and a J-beta primer mix were used. TCRdb re-derived calls from the 5' RACE reads in MiXCR, one entry per CDR3 protein. Of hundreds of thousands of distinct CDR3 sequences listed, around 32% are singletons. The source material was blood. The receptor set was obtained from an elderly woman in good health.

V is TRBV27 and J is TRBJ1-5, with D possibly being TRBD1 (6 bases). CDR1 and CDR2 (germline): MNHEY, SMNVEV (reference sequence). Trimming stripped 6 bases from V and 3 bases from J, with 12 bases between. The CDR3 has 14 amino acids. CDR3 amino acids: CASRVGGPNQPQHF. CDR3 DNA: TGTGCCAGCAGGGTAGGGGGGCCCAATCAGCCCCAGCATTTT.

V is TRBV29-1 and J is TRBJ2-7; possibly TRBD2 for D (5 bases). This CDR3 is built from 15 residues. The V end was cut by 7 bases, the J end by 2 bases, with 21 bases between. From germline, CDR1 is SQVTM and CDR2 ANQGSEA. The chain's CDR3 is CSAIGSARATYEQYF. CDR3 nucleotides: TGCAGCGCCATTGGTAGCGCTAGGGCCACCTACGAGCAGTACTTC.

On this clonotype: Given a much more abundant clone one base away, this may be a read error. V usage is TRBV14 and J usage is TRBJ2-1, with 8 positions matching TRBD1. The J call may be in error: the DNA end matches TRBJ2-7 better. In germline, CDR1 is SGHDN, CDR2 FVKESK. This CDR3 spans 17 amino acids. CDR3 in amino acids: CASSPLSGQGSYNEQYF. The CDR3 DNA is TGTGCCAGCAGCCCCCTATCAGGACAGGGCTCCTACAATGAGCAGTACTTC.

The table lists this clonotype with many counts. This sequence joins TRBV4-1 and TRBJ2-7; no reliable D call. CDR3 length: 15 amino acids. Germline assignment: CDR1 MGHRA and CDR2 YSYEKL. Trimming left V 0 bases short and J 3 bases short, with 12 bases between. The CDR3 loop is CASSQERGVGYEQYF. CDR3 nucleotides: TGCGCCAGCAGCCAAGAGAGAGGAGTAGGCTACGAGCAGTACTTC.

This clonotype has ten or more counts. The genes are TRBV20-1 and TRBJ2-1, with 9 bases fitting TRBD2. Unmatched junction bases numbered 9, after V lost 5 bases and J lost 7 bases. CDR1 and CDR2 (germline): DFQATT, SNEGSKA (reference sequence). This CDR3 has 14 residues. The CDR3 coding sequence is TGCAGTGCTGGCGGGGGGGCCCGGACGAATGAGCAGTTCTTC. This translates into CSAGGGARTNEQFF.

This chain joins TRBV11-3 and TRBJ2-5; 11 bases fit TRBD2. Germline V lookup: CDR1 SGHNT, CDR2 YENEEA. V was clipped by 5 bases and J by 1 base; unmatched bases: 12. This CDR3 has 18 residues. The CDR3 reads CASSAGSTSGGRQETQYF. DNA of the CDR3: TGTGCCAGCAGCGCTGGGTCCACTAGCGGGGGCCGCCAAGAGACCCAGTACTTC.

For this clonotype: This may arise from a read error, as a much more abundant clone is one base away. The V gene is TRBV12-3 or TRBV12-4, the J gene TRBJ1-4; D perhaps matches TRBD1 (5 bases). The CDR3 consists of 14 residues. The V end was cut by 6 bases, the J end by 6 bases, with 14 bases between. CDR3 residues: CASSLDTADEKLFF. CDR3 coding DNA: TGTGCCAGCAGCCTGGACACAGCAGATGAAAAACTGTTTTTT.

A remark on this clonotype: One end of the junction varies from germline; a read error may be responsible. The genes are TRBV7-8 and TRBJ1-2; 9 nucleotides line up with TRBD1. In germline, CDR1 is SGHVS, CDR2 FQNEAQ. The CDR3 has 13 amino acids. DNA for the CDR3: TGTGCCGGCAGCCCACAGGGGGCCGAGGGCTACACCTTC. Its protein is CAGSPQGAEGYTF.

This chain connects TRBV20-1 to TRBJ1-6, with 7 bases identical to TRBD1. V was clipped by 2 bases and J by 7 bases; unmatched bases: 8. Per the germline V gene, CDR1 is DFQATT and CDR2 is SNEGSKA (reference sequence). CDR3 length: 15 residues. Written as DNA, the CDR3 is TGCAGTGCTAGACCCTGGGACAGTTTCAATTCACCCCTCCACTTT. It translates to CSARPWDSFNSPLHF.

Many counts were recorded for this clonotype. This sequence joins TRBV5-1 and TRBJ2-1, with TRBD2 identical over 12 bases. With 3 bases clipped from V and 7 bases from J, the junction kept 8 bases outside the gene matches. CDR3 length equals 16 residues. The germline gives CDR1 SGHRS, CDR2 YFSETQ. The CDR3 here is CASSSYRLAGENEQFF. In DNA form, the CDR3 reads TGCGCCAGCAGCTCATACCGACTAGCGGGGGAGAATGAGCAGTTCTTC.

This clonotype was seen more than once but under ten times. The gene calls are TRBV30 and TRBJ2-6; the D gene could be TRBD1 or TRBD2 (5 bases each). The CDR3 has 15 amino acids. V gave up 5 bases and J gave up 2 bases, with 13 bases separating them. CDR1 is GTSNPN and CDR2 is SVGIG in the germline V gene (reference sequence). CDR3 protein: CAWEGQGTGANVLTF. CDR3 nucleotides: TGTGCCTGGGAGGGGCAGGGAACTGGGGCCAACGTCCTGACTTTC.

V and J are TRBV7-8 and TRBJ2-1, with 12 positions matching TRBD2. In germline, CDR1 is SGHVS, CDR2 FQNEAQ. CDR3 size: 19 residues. V trimming: 2 bases; J trimming: 4 bases; junction bases outside the gene matches: 12. CDR3 loop: CASSLTGVGLAGLYNEQFF. DNA of the CDR3: TGTGCCAGCAGCTTAACAGGGGTCGGACTAGCGGGATTATACAATGAGCAGTTCTTC.

With regard to this clonotype: A read error may explain this, as a much larger clone is one base away. This chain connects TRBV13 to TRBJ2-1; D remains unclear. Trimming took off 2 bases at V and 0 bases at J, with 11 bases between the two ends. The CDR3 is 16 amino acids. Germline V CDR1 and CDR2: PRHDT, FYEKMQ (reference sequence). The CDR3 DNA sequence: TGTGCCAGCAGCTTAAAACCAAACCCCTCCTACAATGAGCAGTTCTTC. It translates to CASSLKPNPSYNEQFF.

This clonotype was seen more than once but under ten times. Sequence at one end of the junction differs from germline and may be a read error. J is TRBJ1-4 and V is TRBV11-2, with 7 bases matching TRBD1. This CDR3 region has 15 residues. Germline CDR1 reads SGHAT; CDR2 reads FQNNGV. The CDR3 bases are TGTGCCAGCGCCCAGGGAGGGGGCAGAGGTGAAAAACGGTTTTTT. Translating gives CASAQGGGRGEKRFF.

The V gene is TRBV12-3 or TRBV12-4, the J gene TRBJ1-4; unclear D gene. This CDR3 spans 15 amino acids. The ends were cut back, 5 bases at V and 8 bases at J, with 18 bases in the middle. CDR3 residues: CASSPWAPEGEKLFF. The CDR3, as DNA: TGTGCCAGCAGTCCCTGGGCCCCGGAGGGAGAAAAACTGTTTTTT.